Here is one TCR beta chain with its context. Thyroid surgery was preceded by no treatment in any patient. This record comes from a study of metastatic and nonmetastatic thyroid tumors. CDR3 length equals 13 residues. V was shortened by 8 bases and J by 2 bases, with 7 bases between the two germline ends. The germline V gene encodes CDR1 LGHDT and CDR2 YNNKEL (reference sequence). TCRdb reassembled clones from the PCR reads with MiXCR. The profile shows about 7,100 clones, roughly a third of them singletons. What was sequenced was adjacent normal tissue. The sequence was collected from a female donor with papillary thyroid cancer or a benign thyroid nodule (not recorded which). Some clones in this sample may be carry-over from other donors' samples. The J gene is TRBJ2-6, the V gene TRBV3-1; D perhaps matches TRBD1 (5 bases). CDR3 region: CASQGAGANVLTF. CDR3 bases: TGTGCCAGCCAGGGTGCTGGGGCCAACGTCCTGACTTTC.